Presented here are 29 T cell receptor beta chains from one specimen sequenced in a study of blood T cell repertoires in COVID-19. The method was immunoSEQ multiplex PCR; TCRdb's version includes in-frame clones alone and lacks a portion of them. Of 100,000 to 150,000 clones listed, around 91% are singletons. Sequencing was carried out using peripheral blood. The receptors come from a woman aged 60-75 years with COVID-19, enrolled during active disease.

The chain is built from TRBV7-8 and TRBJ1-1; TRBD1 matches at 11 bases. The V and J ends lost 5 bases and 0 bases, in that order; junction bases with no gene match: 11. The germline V gene encodes CDR1 SGHVS and CDR2 FQNEAQ. The CDR3 has 18 residues. The CDR3 sequence is CASSHPPGQGVMNTEAFF. The CDR3 nucleotides are TGTGCCAGCAGCCACCCCCCGGGACAGGGGGTCATGAACACTGAAGCTTTCTTT.

The rearrangement uses TRBV3-1 (or the pseudogene TRBV3-2) and TRBJ2-3; tentatively, D is TRBD2 (5 bases). The CDR3 totals 14 residues. The V gene lost 1 base and the J gene lost 6 bases, with 11 bases spanning the gap. Germline lookup yields CDR1 LGHDT and CDR2 YNNKEL (reference sequence). This CDR3 is CASSQASGGDTQYF. For the CDR3, the DNA is TGTGCCAGCAGCCAAGCAAGCGGCGGGGATACGCAGTATTTT.

The chain employs TRBV6-5 and TRBJ2-3; maybe TRBD2 (6 bases). Germline assignment: CDR1 MNHEY and CDR2 SVGAGI. The CDR3 runs 13 residues. The V gene lost 6 bases and the J gene lost 6 bases, with 13 bases spanning the gap. CDR3 amino acids: CASRNRGRDTQYF. CDR3 DNA sequence: TGTGCCAGCAGAAATAGAGGGAGGGATACGCAGTATTTT.

J is TRBJ1-2 and V is TRBV5-1, with D tentatively TRBD1 (6 bases). Trimming pared 2 bases from V and 0 bases from J, leaving 11 bases between. Germline V gives CDR1 SGHRS, CDR2 YFSETQ. The CDR3 contains 15 residues. The CDR3 protein is CASSLLQGPNYGYTF. CDR3 sequence (DNA): TGCGCCAGCAGCTTACTACAGGGTCCTAACTATGGCTACACCTTC.

This chain connects TRBV19 to TRBJ1-6, with 7 bases aligning to TRBD1. CDR3 length: 15 amino acids. Germline V gene sequence: CDR1 LNHDA, CDR2 SQIVND (reference sequence). Trimming removed 4 bases from V and 11 bases from J; junction bases left unmatched: 11. CDR3 bases: TGTGCCAGTAGTACAGCCGACAGGGTAGCGACACCCCTCCACTTT. Encoded protein: CASSTADRVATPLHF.

This clone has a single count. The genes are TRBV19 and TRBJ1-5; weak D call: TRBD1 (5 bases). CDR1 and CDR2 (germline): LNHDA, SQIVND (reference sequence). This CDR3 is built from 14 residues. The ends were cut back, 3 bases at V and 5 bases at J, with 11 bases in the middle. CDR3 in DNA: TGTGCCAGTAGTATTGGAGGGGTCGATCAGCCCCAGCATTTT. The encoded protein is CASSIGGVDQPQHF.

The CDR3 here is CAISGRQGISYEQYF. CDR3 in DNA: TGTGCCATCAGTGGGCGACAGGGTATTTCCTACGAGCAGTACTTC. This chain joins TRBV10-3 and TRBJ2-7; 7 nucleotides align to TRBD1. The V and J ends lost 4 bases and 1 base, in that order; junction bases with no gene match: 7. Germline V gene sequence: CDR1 ENHRY, CDR2 SYGVKD. This CDR3 has 15 amino acids.

The chain carries TRBV7-9 and TRBJ2-7; TRBD1 matches 9 bases. This CDR3 contains 14 residues. V lost 3 bases, J lost 6 bases, and 6 bases stayed unmatched. Looked up from germline, CDR1 is SEHNR and CDR2 is FQNEAQ (reference sequence). The CDR3 region is CASSFEQGASEQYF. CDR3 sequence (DNA): TGTGCCAGCAGCTTCGAACAGGGGGCGAGCGAGCAGTACTTC. The whole variable domain, remainder taken from reference TRBV7-9 and TRBJ2-7, is DTGVSQNPRHKITKRGQNVTFRCDPISEHNRLYWYRQTLGQGPEFLTYFQNEAQLEKSRLLSDRFSAERPKGSFSTLEIQRTEQGDSAMYLCASSFEQGASEQYFGPGTRLTVT.

This clone showed up just once. Written as DNA, the CDR3 is TGTGCCAGCAGCTTATCCAGGAACTATGGCTACACCTTC. Protein: CASSLSRNYGYTF. This chain joins TRBV7-2 and TRBJ1-2, with D unclear. CDR1 SGHTA and CDR2 FQGNSA come from the germline V gene. This CDR3 region has 13 residues. V lost 2 bases and J lost 2, with 6 bases in between.

The CDR3 DNA reads TGTGCCAGCAGCTCACGAGCAGGGGCGCGTACTGAAGCTTTCTTT. Its protein is CASSSRAGARTEAFF. This sequence joins TRBV27 and TRBJ1-1; a weak D match, TRBD1 (6 bases). Trimming cost V 6 bases and J 5 bases, with 19 bases left between them. From germline, CDR1 is MNHEY and CDR2 SMNVEV (reference sequence). The CDR3 covers 15 residues.

The chain couples TRBV11-2 to TRBJ1-2; possibly TRBD1 for D (6 bases). With 1 base removed from V and 7 bases from J, the gap between germline ends came to 13 bases. This CDR3 contains 14 residues. Germline-derived CDR1 and CDR2 are SGHAT and FQNNGV. DNA of the CDR3: TGTGCCAGCAGCTTAGTGGGGGGGCCGGCTGGCTACACCTTC. Amino acids: CASSLVGGPAGYTF.

The chain carries TRBV30 and TRBJ2-6; TRBD2 is a possible D gene (7 bases). The ends were cut back, 1 base at V and 2 bases at J, with 15 bases in the middle. This CDR3 region has 17 residues. Germline V CDR1 and CDR2: GTSNPN, SVGIG (reference sequence). Written as DNA, the CDR3 is TGTGCCTGGAGTGGGGGGGGCGTGGTAGCTGGGGCCAACGTCCTGACTTTC. Translated, it gives CAWSGGGVVAGANVLTF.

This chain connects TRBV19 to TRBJ1-1, with 7 positions matching TRBD1. CDR3 length equals 16 residues. Per germline, CDR1 LNHDA and CDR2 SQIVND (reference sequence). With V trimmed by 10 bases and J by 7 bases, 21 bases remained unmatched. The CDR3 is CATRGVSWREEGEAFF. In DNA, the CDR3 is TGTGCCACCAGGGGGGTATCTTGGAGGGAGGAAGGTGAAGCTTTCTTT. The full variable domain, rest sourced from reference TRBV19 and TRBJ1-1, is DGGITQSPKYLFRKEGQNVTLSCEQNLNHDAMYWYRQDPGQGLRLIYYSQIVNDFQKGDIAEGYSVSREKKESFPLTVTSAQKNPTAFYLCATRGVSWREEGEAFFGQGTRLTVV.

A single count supports this clone. This chain joins TRBV6-2 or TRBV6-3 and TRBJ2-2, with D possibly TRBD2 on 5 matching bases. The CDR3 spans 14 residues. From germline, CDR1 is MNHEY and CDR2 SVGEGT. Trimming cost V 6 bases and J 3 bases, with 11 bases left between them. CDR3 residues: CASRPPGYTGELFF. CDR3 nucleotide sequence: TGTGCCAGCAGACCTCCGGGATACACCGGGGAGCTGTTTTTT.

This clone was observed a single time. The J gene is TRBJ2-7, the V gene TRBV6-2 or TRBV6-3, with 7 bases fitting TRBD2. V was clipped by 2 bases and J by 1 base; unmatched bases: 2. Per germline, CDR1 MNHEY and CDR2 SVGEGT. This CDR3 comprises 14 residues. This chain's CDR3 is CASSYRGESYEQYF. The DNA of the CDR3 is TGTGCCAGCAGTTACCGGGGGGAATCCTACGAGCAGTACTTC.

The V and J genes are TRBV5-1 and TRBJ2-2; D is unclear. V was shortened by 4 bases and J by 0 bases, with 10 bases between the two germline ends. From germline, CDR1 is SGHRS and CDR2 YFSETQ. The CDR3 sequence is 15 residues long. The DNA for the CDR3 is TGCGCCAGCAGCCCTACTACGACGAACACCGGGGAGCTGTTTTTT. Its protein is CASSPTTTNTGELFF. Based on the CDR3 plus reference TRBV5-1 and TRBJ2-2, the full variable domain is KAGVTQTPRYLIKTRGQQVTLSCSPISGHRSVSWYQQTPGQGLQFLFEYFSETQRNKGNFPGRFSGRQFSNSRSEMNVSTLELGDSALYLCASSPTTTNTGELFFGEGSRLTVL.

The chain has TRBV7-2 and TRBJ1-6; 10 nucleotides line up with TRBD1. The V and J ends lost 1 base and 10 bases, in that order; junction bases with no gene match: 7. The V gene's germline CDR1 is SGHTA and CDR2 FQGNSA. The CDR3 is made up of 16 amino acids. The CDR3: CASSLGGTGVSSPLHF. CDR3 bases: TGTGCCAGCAGCTTAGGTGGGACAGGGGTAAGCTCACCCCTCCACTTT.

The chain joins TRBV25-1 to TRBJ2-5, with unresolved D. V was pared by 4 bases and J by 7 bases, with 7 bases between. Germline V CDR1 and CDR2: MGHDK, SYGVNS. The CDR3 runs 11 residues. The DNA of the CDR3 is TGTGCCAGCAGTGCACCAGGGACCCAGTACTTC. Protein: CASSAPGTQYF.

V is TRBV19 and J is TRBJ2-1; D is perhaps TRBD2 (6 bases). CDR3 size: 14 residues. CDR1 is LNHDA and CDR2 is SQIVND in the germline V gene (reference sequence). Trimming removed 3 bases at V and 6 bases at J, with 12 bases between. The CDR3 here is CASSISMGGNEQFF. CDR3 DNA: TGTGCCAGTAGTATTTCGATGGGGGGCAATGAGCAGTTCTTC.

This sequence joins TRBV7-3 and TRBJ2-5; 8 bases agree with TRBD2. The CDR3 is 15 amino acids. V lost 4 bases and J lost 0; bases outside the gene matches: 4. CDR1 and CDR2 from the germline V gene are SGHTA and FQGTGA. The CDR3 reads CASSSRRGDQETQYF. CDR3 sequence (DNA): TGTGCCAGCAGCTCCCGGCGGGGGGACCAAGAGACCCAGTACTTC.

The rearrangement links TRBV19 to TRBJ2-5, with 7 bases that match TRBD1. This CDR3 has 13 residues. The germline V gene has CDR1 LNHDA and CDR2 SQIVND (reference sequence). V lost 4 bases and J lost 5; bases outside the gene matches: 4. CDR3 residues: CASSTTGYETQYF. The CDR3, as DNA: TGTGCCAGTAGTACGACAGGGTATGAGACCCAGTACTTC. The full variable domain, its missing parts supplied by reference TRBV19 and TRBJ2-5, is DGGITQSPKYLFRKEGQNVTLSCEQNLNHDAMYWYRQDPGQGLRLIYYSQIVNDFQKGDIAEGYSVSREKKESFPLTVTSAQKNPTAFYLCASSTTGYETQYFGPGTRLLVL.

In its sample, this clone was seen once. This rearrangement joins TRBV6-4 to TRBJ2-7, with 11 bases identical to TRBD1. The CDR3 loop spans 15 amino acids. V lost 6 bases and J lost 3; bases outside the gene matches: 7. Germline CDR1 is MRHNA and CDR2 is SNTAGT. The CDR3 sequence is CASSLRTGGLYEQYF. The CDR3 DNA sequence: TGTGCCAGCAGCTTACGGACAGGGGGCCTCTACGAGCAGTACTTC.

The chain uses TRBV10-3 and TRBJ1-1, with D possibly TRBD1 on 6 matching bases. V was cut by 2 bases and J by 1 base, with 11 bases left in between. The CDR3 is 15 residues long. Germline CDR1 and CDR2: ENHRY and SYGVKD. CDR3 amino acids: CAISEGRGGNTEAFF. CDR3 bases: TGTGCCATCAGTGAGGGTAGGGGGGGGAACACTGAAGCTTTCTTT.

The rearrangement links TRBV30 to TRBJ2-1; 7 bases are a match to TRBD2. V lost 4 bases and J lost 0; bases outside the gene matches: 18. Germline V gene lookup returns CDR1 GTSNPN and CDR2 SVGIG (reference sequence). The CDR3 totals 19 residues. The CDR3 sequence is CAWTRSRGSYLASYNEQFF. CDR3 in DNA: TGTGCCTGGACCCGATCGCGGGGGAGTTACCTAGCCTCCTACAATGAGCAGTTCTTC.

The chain has TRBV7-9 and TRBJ2-7; 9 nucleotides line up with TRBD2. CDR3 length equals 12 residues. CDR1 SEHNR and CDR2 FQNEAQ come from the germline V gene (reference sequence). The J segment lost 7 bases and the V segment lost 4 bases, leaving 2 bases of the junction unmatched. In DNA, the CDR3 is TGTGCCAGCAGCTCCCTAGCGGGAGAGCAGTACTTC. Translated, it gives CASSSLAGEQYF.

In its sample, this clone was seen a few times. This chain connects TRBV25-1 to TRBJ1-2; D unresolved. The V end lost 1 base, the J end lost 4 bases, and 13 bases lay between the germline ends. This CDR3 has 15 amino acids. CDR1 is MGHDK and CDR2 is SYGVNS in the germline V gene. In nucleotides, the CDR3 is TGTGCCAGCAGTGAATTTGGCGAGGTTGGCTATGGCTACACCTTC. This codes for CASSEFGEVGYGYTF.

V and J are TRBV5-1 and TRBJ1-2; D perhaps matches TRBD1 (5 bases). V gave up 0 bases and J gave up 8 bases, with 17 bases separating them. The CDR3 spans 15 residues. Germline assignment: CDR1 SGHRS and CDR2 YFSETQ. The CDR3, as DNA: TGCGCCAGCAGCTTGGACGCCCGGGGCGGGAGAGGCTACACCTTC. This translates into CASSLDARGGRGYTF.

This clone was counted between two and nine times. This sequence joins TRBV9 and TRBJ2-2; 9 positions agree with TRBD1. With V trimmed by 6 bases and J by 4 bases, 10 bases remained unmatched. Per the germline V gene, CDR1 is SGDLS and CDR2 is YYNGEE. The CDR3 length is 16 residues. The CDR3 coding sequence is TGTGCCAGCACTTTGGACAGGGGCTTTGGCACCGGGGAGCTGTTTTTT. It specifies CASTLDRGFGTGELFF.

This chain links TRBV5-6 with TRBJ2-7; TRBD2 matches 12 bases. The CDR3 spans 18 residues. The junction had 20 bases not matched to a gene; V was cut back by 4 bases and J by 9 bases. Germline CDR1 and CDR2: SGHDT and YYEEEE. In DNA form, the CDR3 reads TGTGCCAGCAGCATGAGACTAGCGGGGGAGACTACTCTCCTACGGCAGTACTTC. It yields the protein CASSMRLAGETTLLRQYF.